The rows below give T cell receptor beta chains drawn from one sample of a study of cytomegalovirus exposure and HLA in healthy donors. Generated by immunoSEQ multiplex PCR, the TCRdb table keeps only in-frame clones and is missing some. The sample yields around 160,000 clones, approximately 71% seen once. Sample: PBMCs. The receptors derive from a man aged 45-65 years in good health and CMV-seronegative. Both conserved end residues are part of each CDR3. The D gene is left open where the match is weak. Rows give clone size only sometimes, using once, few, many, or a class for an expanded clone.

cdr3_nt: TGTGCCAGCAGCCAAGGGGAGAGCTACTACAATGAGCAGTTCTTC
cdr3_aa: CASSQGESYYNEQFF
d_call: .
clone_size: .
j_call: TRBJ2-1
v_call: TRBV14

cdr3_nt: TGCGCCAGCAGTCAATCGGCGCAGGGGGAGGCCGGGGAGCTGTTTTTT
cdr3_aa: CASSQSAQGEAGELFF
d_call: .
clone_size: few
j_call: TRBJ2-2
v_call: TRBV23-1

cdr3_nt: TGCAGCGTTGGGACAGGCAATCAGCCCCAGCATTTT
cdr3_aa: CSVGTGNQPQHF
d_call: .
clone_size: .
j_call: TRBJ1-5
v_call: TRBV29-1

cdr3_nt: TGCGCCAGCAGCTTGGAGCAGGGGGGTGAAAAACTGTTTTTT
cdr3_aa: CASSLEQGGEKLFF
d_call: TRBD1
clone_size: .
j_call: TRBJ1-4
v_call: TRBV5-1

cdr3_nt: TGTGCCAGCAGCACCAGTCCTAATGAAAAACTGTTTTTT
cdr3_aa: CASSTSPNEKLFF
d_call: .
clone_size: .
j_call: TRBJ1-4
v_call: TRBV7-9

cdr3_nt: TGTGCCAGCAGCCCCACAACAGGGGTTAATTCACCCCTCCACTTT
cdr3_aa: CASSPTTGVNSPLHF
d_call: TRBD1
clone_size: .
j_call: TRBJ1-6
v_call: TRBV11-1

cdr3_nt: TGTGCCAGCAGTGAAGAGGTTCGACTCAACACTGAAGCTTTCTTT
cdr3_aa: CASSEEVRLNTEAFF
d_call: .
clone_size: few
j_call: TRBJ1-1
v_call: TRBV2

cdr3_nt: TGTGCCACCAGCAGAGCACCAGGGGATCTTCAGCCCCAGCATTTT
cdr3_aa: CATSRAPGDLQPQHF
d_call: .
clone_size: .
j_call: TRBJ1-5
v_call: TRBV15

cdr3_nt: TGCGCCAGCAGCCAAGAGTCTGTGACTAATGAAAAACTGTTTTTT
cdr3_aa: CASSQESVTNEKLFF
d_call: .
clone_size: .
j_call: TRBJ1-4
v_call: TRBV4-1

cdr3_nt: TGCGCCAGCAGCTTTCAGGGGGGCACAGATACGCAGTATTTT
cdr3_aa: CASSFQGGTDTQYF
d_call: TRBD1
clone_size: .
j_call: TRBJ2-3
v_call: TRBV5-1

cdr3_nt: TGTGCCAGCAGCTTGATTCCTGGGACAACTAACACAGATACGCAGTATTTT
cdr3_aa: CASSLIPGTTNTDTQYF
d_call: .
clone_size: few
j_call: TRBJ2-3
v_call: TRBV5-5

cdr3_nt: TGCGCCAGCAGGGACGACAGGGCCCTCTCTGGGGCCAACGTCCTGACTTTC
cdr3_aa: CASRDDRALSGANVLTF
d_call: TRBD1
clone_size: .
j_call: TRBJ2-6
v_call: TRBV5-1

cdr3_nt: TGTGCCAGCAGTTACCATCGCGGTCCCTACGAGCAGTACTTC
cdr3_aa: CASSYHRGPYEQYF
d_call: .
clone_size: .
j_call: TRBJ2-7
v_call: TRBV6-5

cdr3_nt: TGTGCCAGCAGTTACTCCTGGAGCTCTGGAAACACCATATATTTT
cdr3_aa: CASSYSWSSGNTIYF
d_call: .
clone_size: few
j_call: TRBJ1-3
v_call: TRBV6-5

cdr3_nt: TGTGCCAGCAGCCGAACCCGGGACTTCTACGAGCAGTACTTC
cdr3_aa: CASSRTRDFYEQYF
d_call: .
clone_size: .
j_call: TRBJ2-7
v_call: TRBV7-9

cdr3_nt: TGTGCCAGCAGTTTAACGGCGCAGGGGTATGGCTACACCTTC
cdr3_aa: CASSLTAQGYGYTF
d_call: .
clone_size: once
j_call: TRBJ1-2
v_call: TRBV28

cdr3_nt: TGTGCCAGCAGCTCGACAGGGGACAATGAGCAGTTCTTC
cdr3_aa: CASSSTGDNEQFF
d_call: TRBD1
clone_size: .
j_call: TRBJ2-1
v_call: TRBV11-3

cdr3_nt: TGTGCCAGCAGCTCCAATTGGGGGCAATACGAGCAGTACTTC
cdr3_aa: CASSSNWGQYEQYF
d_call: .
clone_size: .
j_call: TRBJ2-7
v_call: TRBV7-2

cdr3_nt: TGCGCCAGCAGCGGATTCCAGACAGGGAGCTCCTACAATGAGCAGTTCTTC
cdr3_aa: CASSGFQTGSSYNEQFF
d_call: TRBD1
clone_size: few
j_call: TRBJ2-1
v_call: TRBV5-1

cdr3_nt: TGCGCCAGCAGCCAAGCATCAGGGGCTATGTATCAGCCCCAGCATTTT
cdr3_aa: CASSQASGAMYQPQHF
d_call: .
clone_size: few
j_call: TRBJ1-5
v_call: TRBV4-1

cdr3_nt: TGCGCCAGCAGCCCAGACAGGGGCCCCTACTACGAGCAGTACTTC
cdr3_aa: CASSPDRGPYYEQYF
d_call: TRBD1
clone_size: .
j_call: TRBJ2-7
v_call: TRBV5-1

cdr3_nt: TGTGCCAGCAGTCCGGCCCGCGGGGGCATGGAGACCCAGTACTTC
cdr3_aa: CASSPARGGMETQYF
d_call: .
clone_size: .
j_call: TRBJ2-5
v_call: TRBV6-5

cdr3_nt: TGTGCCACCGCCGGGACTGCACCCTACGAGCAGTACTTC
cdr3_aa: CATAGTAPYEQYF
d_call: .
clone_size: .
j_call: TRBJ2-7
v_call: TRBV6-5

cdr3_nt: TGTGCCAGCAGCTTCAGGGGCGACAGCTCTGGAAACACCATATATTTT
cdr3_aa: CASSFRGDSSGNTIYF
d_call: .
clone_size: .
j_call: TRBJ1-3
v_call: TRBV7-9

cdr3_nt: TGTGCCAGTAGTATGGACAGCTCCTATAATTCACCCCTCCACTTT
cdr3_aa: CASSMDSSYNSPLHF
d_call: .
clone_size: .
j_call: TRBJ1-6
v_call: TRBV19

cdr3_nt: TGCGCCAGCAGCAGGAGCCCTCCCACAGATACGCAGTATTTT
cdr3_aa: CASSRSPPTDTQYF
d_call: .
clone_size: .
j_call: TRBJ2-3
v_call: TRBV5-1

cdr3_nt: TGTGCCAGTAGTATATCGAGCGGTGAAAAACTGTTTTTT
cdr3_aa: CASSISSGEKLFF
d_call: .
clone_size: .
j_call: TRBJ1-4
v_call: TRBV19

cdr3_nt: TGTGCCATCAGTCCTGGACAGGGGGTAATCACTGAAGCTTTCTTT
cdr3_aa: CAISPGQGVITEAFF
d_call: TRBD1
clone_size: .
j_call: TRBJ1-1
v_call: TRBV10-3

cdr3_nt: TGTGCCAGCAGTGACGAGGGCGCATCCTACAATGAGCAGTTCTTC
cdr3_aa: CASSDEGASYNEQFF
d_call: .
clone_size: .
j_call: TRBJ2-1
v_call: TRBV6-4

cdr3_nt: TGTGCCAGCAGACTGACAGAGAACACTGAAGCTTTCTTT
cdr3_aa: CASRLTENTEAFF
d_call: .
clone_size: .
j_call: TRBJ1-1
v_call: TRBV28

cdr3_nt: TGTGCCAGCAGCCTTAACCCCCCCGGGACACTGACAACTAATGAAAAACTGTTTTTT
cdr3_aa: CASSLNPPGTLTTNEKLFF
d_call: .
clone_size: .
j_call: TRBJ1-4
v_call: TRBV5-4

cdr3_nt: TGCGCCAGCAGCCAAATCACAGGGGATACGCAGTATTTT
cdr3_aa: CASSQITGDTQYF
d_call: .
clone_size: .
j_call: TRBJ2-3
v_call: TRBV4-3

cdr3_nt: TGTGCCAGCAGTTTAGGGGGACTTGAAAAACTGTTTTTT
cdr3_aa: CASSLGGLEKLFF
d_call: .
clone_size: .
j_call: TRBJ1-4
v_call: TRBV27

cdr3_nt: TGCGCCAGCAGCCCCGATGCTGGGGGCACAGGCCGATGGGAAAAACTGTTTTTT
cdr3_aa: CASSPDAGGTGRWEKLFF
d_call: .
clone_size: .
j_call: TRBJ1-4
v_call: TRBV4-3

cdr3_nt: TGTGCCAGTACCCGACTAGCGGGGGGCTCCTACGAGCAGTACTTC
cdr3_aa: CASTRLAGGSYEQYF
d_call: TRBD2
clone_size: few
j_call: TRBJ2-7
v_call: TRBV19